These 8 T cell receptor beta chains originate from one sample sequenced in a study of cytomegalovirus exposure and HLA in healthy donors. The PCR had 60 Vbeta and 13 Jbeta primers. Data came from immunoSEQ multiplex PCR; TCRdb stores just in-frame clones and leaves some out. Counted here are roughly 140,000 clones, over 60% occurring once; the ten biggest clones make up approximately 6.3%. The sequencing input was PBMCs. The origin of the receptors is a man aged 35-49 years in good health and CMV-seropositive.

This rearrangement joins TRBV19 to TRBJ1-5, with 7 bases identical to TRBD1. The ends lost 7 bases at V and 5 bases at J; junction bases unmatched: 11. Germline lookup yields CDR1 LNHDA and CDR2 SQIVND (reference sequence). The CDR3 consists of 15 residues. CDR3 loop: CASMRQGVKHQPQHF. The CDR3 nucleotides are TGTGCCAGTATGAGACAGGGTGTAAAGCATCAGCCCCAGCATTTT.

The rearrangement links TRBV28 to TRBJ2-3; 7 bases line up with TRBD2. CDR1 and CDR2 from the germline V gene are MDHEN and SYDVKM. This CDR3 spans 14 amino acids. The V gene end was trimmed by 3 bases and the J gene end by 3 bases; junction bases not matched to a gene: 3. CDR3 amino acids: CASSLTSITDTQYF. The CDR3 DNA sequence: TGTGCCAGCAGTTTGACTAGCATTACAGATACGCAGTATTTT.

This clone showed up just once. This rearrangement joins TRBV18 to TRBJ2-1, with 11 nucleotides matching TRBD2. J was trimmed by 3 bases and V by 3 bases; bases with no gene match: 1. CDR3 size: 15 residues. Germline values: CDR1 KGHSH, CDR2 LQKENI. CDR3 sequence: CASSPTSGGYNEQFF. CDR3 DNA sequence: TGTGCCAGCTCACCCACTAGCGGGGGCTACAATGAGCAGTTCTTC. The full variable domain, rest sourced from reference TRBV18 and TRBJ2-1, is NAGVMQNPRHLVRRRGQEARLRCSPMKGHSHVYWYRQLPEEGLKFMVYLQKENIIDESGMPKERFSAEFPKEGPSILRIQQVVRGDSAAYFCASSPTSGGYNEQFFGPGTRLTVL.

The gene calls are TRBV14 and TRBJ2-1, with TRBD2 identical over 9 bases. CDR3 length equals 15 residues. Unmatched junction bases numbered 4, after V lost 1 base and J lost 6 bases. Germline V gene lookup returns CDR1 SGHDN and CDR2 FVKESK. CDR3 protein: CASSQALAGRNEQFF. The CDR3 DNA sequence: TGTGCCAGCAGCCAAGCCCTAGCGGGGCGCAATGAGCAGTTCTTC.

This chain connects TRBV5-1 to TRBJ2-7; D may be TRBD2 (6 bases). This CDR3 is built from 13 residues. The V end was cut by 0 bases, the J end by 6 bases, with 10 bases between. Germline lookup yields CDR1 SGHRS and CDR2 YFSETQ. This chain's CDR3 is CASSLAAGIEQYF. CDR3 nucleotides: TGCGCCAGCAGCTTGGCCGCGGGGATCGAGCAGTACTTC.

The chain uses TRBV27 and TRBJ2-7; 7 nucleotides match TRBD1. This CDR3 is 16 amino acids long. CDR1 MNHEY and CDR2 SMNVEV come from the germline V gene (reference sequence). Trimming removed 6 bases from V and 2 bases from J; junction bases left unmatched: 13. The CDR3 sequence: CASSSKPGQLTYEQYF. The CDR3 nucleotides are TGTGCCAGCAGCTCCAAACCGGGACAGTTAACCTACGAGCAGTACTTC.

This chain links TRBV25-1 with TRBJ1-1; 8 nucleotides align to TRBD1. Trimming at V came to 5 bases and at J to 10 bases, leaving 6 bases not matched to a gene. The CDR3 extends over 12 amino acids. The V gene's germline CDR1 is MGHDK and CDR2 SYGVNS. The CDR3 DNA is TGTGCCAGCAGTCAGACAGGGGTGGCAGCTTTCTTT. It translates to CASSQTGVAAFF.

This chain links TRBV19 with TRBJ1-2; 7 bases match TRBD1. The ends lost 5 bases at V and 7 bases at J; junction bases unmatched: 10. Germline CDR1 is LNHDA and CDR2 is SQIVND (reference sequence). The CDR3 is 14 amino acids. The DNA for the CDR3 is TGTGCCAGTAGTCGACAGGGTATGGTGGCTGGCTACACCTTC. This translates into CASSRQGMVAGYTF.